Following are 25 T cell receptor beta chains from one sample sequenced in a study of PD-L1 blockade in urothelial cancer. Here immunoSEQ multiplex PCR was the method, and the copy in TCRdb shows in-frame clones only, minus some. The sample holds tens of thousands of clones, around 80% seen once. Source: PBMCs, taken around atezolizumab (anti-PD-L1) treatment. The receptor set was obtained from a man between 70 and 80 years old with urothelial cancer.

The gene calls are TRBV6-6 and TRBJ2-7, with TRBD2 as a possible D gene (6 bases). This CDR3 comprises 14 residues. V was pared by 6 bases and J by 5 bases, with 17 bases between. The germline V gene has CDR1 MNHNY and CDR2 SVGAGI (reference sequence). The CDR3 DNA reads TGTGCCAGCAGATACGGGGGAGGAGAAAACGAGCAGTACTTC. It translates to CASRYGGGENEQYF.

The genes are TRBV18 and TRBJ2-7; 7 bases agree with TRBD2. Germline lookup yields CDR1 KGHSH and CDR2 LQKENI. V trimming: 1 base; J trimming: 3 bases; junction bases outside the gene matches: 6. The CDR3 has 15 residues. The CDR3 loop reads CASSPRLAEGYEQYF. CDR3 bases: TGTGCCAGCTCACCACGGCTAGCGGAGGGCTACGAGCAGTACTTC.

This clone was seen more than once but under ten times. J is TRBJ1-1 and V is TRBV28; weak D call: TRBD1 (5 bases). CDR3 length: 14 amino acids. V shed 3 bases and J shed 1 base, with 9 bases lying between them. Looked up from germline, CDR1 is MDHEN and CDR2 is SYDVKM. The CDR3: CASSFAGSNTEAFF. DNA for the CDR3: TGTGCCAGCAGTTTTGCAGGGTCGAACACTGAAGCTTTCTTT.

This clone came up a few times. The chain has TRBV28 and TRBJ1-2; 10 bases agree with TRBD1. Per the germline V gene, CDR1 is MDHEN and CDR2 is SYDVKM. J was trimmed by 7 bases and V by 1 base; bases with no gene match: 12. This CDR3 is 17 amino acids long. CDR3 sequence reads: CASSLYRLRRTGGGYTF. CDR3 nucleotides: TGTGCCAGCAGTTTATATCGCCTTCGCCGGACAGGGGGTGGCTACACCTTC.

The CDR3 loop reads CASSIRFPLQGLAPGTGELFF. The CDR3 DNA sequence: TGTGCCAGTAGTATTCGTTTCCCGCTGCAGGGCCTGGCCCCAGGCACCGGGGAGCTGTTTTTT. The J gene is TRBJ2-2, the V gene TRBV19; tentative D call: TRBD1 (5 bases). The CDR3 has 21 amino acids. CDR1 and CDR2 (germline): LNHDA, SQIVND (reference sequence). The ends were cut back, 3 bases at V and 4 bases at J, with 30 bases in the middle.

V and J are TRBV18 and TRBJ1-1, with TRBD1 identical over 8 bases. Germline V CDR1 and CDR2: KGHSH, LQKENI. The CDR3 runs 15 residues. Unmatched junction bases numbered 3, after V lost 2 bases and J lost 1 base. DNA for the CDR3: TGTGCCAGCTCACCAGCTCAGGGGGCGAACACTGAAGCTTTCTTT. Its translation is CASSPAQGANTEAFF.

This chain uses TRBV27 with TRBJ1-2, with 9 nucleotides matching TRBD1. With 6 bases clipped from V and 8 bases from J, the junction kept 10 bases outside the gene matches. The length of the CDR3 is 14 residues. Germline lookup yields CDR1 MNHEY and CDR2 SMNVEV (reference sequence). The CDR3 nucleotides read TGTGCCAGCAGCAGAACAGGGGGCGCGGAAGGCTACACCTTC. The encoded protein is CASSRTGGAEGYTF.

The CDR3 loop is CASSYWGDGEQYF. The CDR3 bases are TGTGCCAGCAGTTACTGGGGAGATGGCGAGCAGTACTTC. The chain uses TRBV6-5 and TRBJ2-7; perhaps TRBD2 as D (5 bases). From germline, CDR1 is MNHEY and CDR2 SVGAGI. Between the trimmed V and J ends, which lost 1 base and 6 bases, there was a span of 10 bases. This CDR3 has 13 amino acids.

The CDR3 sequence is CASSLDPVFSYEQYF. In DNA, the CDR3 is TGCGCCAGCAGCTTGGACCCAGTCTTCTCCTACGAGCAGTACTTC. This chain uses TRBV5-1 with TRBJ2-7; D uncertain. The CDR3 totals 15 residues. Germline V gene lookup returns CDR1 SGHRS and CDR2 YFSETQ. V gave up 0 bases and J gave up 0 bases, with 10 bases separating them.

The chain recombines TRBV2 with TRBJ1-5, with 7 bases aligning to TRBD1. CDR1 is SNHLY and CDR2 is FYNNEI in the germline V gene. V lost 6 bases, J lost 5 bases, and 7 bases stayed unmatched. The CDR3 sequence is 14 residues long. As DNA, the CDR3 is TGTGCCAGCAGCGGTGCAGGGGGATATCAGCCCCAGCATTTT. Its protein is CASSGAGGYQPQHF.

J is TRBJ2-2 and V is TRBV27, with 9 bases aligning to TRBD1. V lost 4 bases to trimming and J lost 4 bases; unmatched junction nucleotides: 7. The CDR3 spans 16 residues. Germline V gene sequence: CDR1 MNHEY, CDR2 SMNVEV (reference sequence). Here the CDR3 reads CASSYKQGAPTGELFF. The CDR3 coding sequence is TGTGCCAGCAGTTACAAACAGGGGGCGCCCACCGGGGAGCTGTTTTTT.

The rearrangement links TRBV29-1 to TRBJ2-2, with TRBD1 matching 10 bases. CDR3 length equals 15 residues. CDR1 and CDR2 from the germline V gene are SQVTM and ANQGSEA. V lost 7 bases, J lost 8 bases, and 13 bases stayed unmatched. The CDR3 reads CSGRTGGTISGELFF. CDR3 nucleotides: TGCAGCGGGAGGACAGGGGGTACGATATCTGGGGAGCTGTTTTTT.

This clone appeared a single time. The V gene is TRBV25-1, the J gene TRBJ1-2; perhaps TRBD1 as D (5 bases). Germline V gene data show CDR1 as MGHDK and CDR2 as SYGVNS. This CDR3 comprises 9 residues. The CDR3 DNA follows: TGTTCGGGGGGGACTTCCCACACCTTC. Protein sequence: CSGGTSHTF.

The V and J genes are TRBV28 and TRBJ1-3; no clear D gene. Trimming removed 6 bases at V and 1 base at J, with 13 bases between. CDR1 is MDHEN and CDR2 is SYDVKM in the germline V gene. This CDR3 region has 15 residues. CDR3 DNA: TGTGCCAGCAGCGGTAGTCTAAAGTCTGGAAACACCATATATTTT. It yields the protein CASSGSLKSGNTIYF. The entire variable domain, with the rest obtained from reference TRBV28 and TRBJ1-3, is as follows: DVKVTQSSRYLVKRTGEKVFLECVQDMDHENMFWYRQDPGLGLRLIYFSYDVKMKEKGDIPEGYSVSREKKERFSLILESASTNQTSMYLCASSGSLKSGNTIYFGEGSWLTVV.

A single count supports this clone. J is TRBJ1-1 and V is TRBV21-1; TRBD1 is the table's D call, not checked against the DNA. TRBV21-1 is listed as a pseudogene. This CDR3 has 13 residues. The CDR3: CASSSRQGWYAFF. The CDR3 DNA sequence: TGTGCCAGCAGCAGCCGACAGGGTTGGTACGCTTTCTTT.

CDR3 loop: CASSTLYEQYF. DNA for the CDR3: TGTGCCAGTAGTACACTCTACGAGCAGTACTTC. The rearrangement uses TRBV19 and TRBJ2-7; D remains unclear. The ends were cut back, 4 bases at V and 3 bases at J, with 4 bases in the middle. CDR3 length: 11 residues. Germline loops: CDR1 LNHDA, CDR2 SQIVND (reference sequence).

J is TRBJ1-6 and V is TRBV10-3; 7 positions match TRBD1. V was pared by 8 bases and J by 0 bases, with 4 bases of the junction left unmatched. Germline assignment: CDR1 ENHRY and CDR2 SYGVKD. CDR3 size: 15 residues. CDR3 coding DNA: TGTGCCATCCAGGGGGGTGCCTCCTATAATTCACCCCTCCACTTT. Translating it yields CAIQGGASYNSPLHF.

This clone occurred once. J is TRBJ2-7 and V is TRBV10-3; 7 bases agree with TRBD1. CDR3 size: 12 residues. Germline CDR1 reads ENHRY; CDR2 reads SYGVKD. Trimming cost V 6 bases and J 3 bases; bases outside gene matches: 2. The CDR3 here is CAISRDSYEQYF. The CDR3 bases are TGTGCCATCAGCCGGGACAGCTACGAGCAGTACTTC.

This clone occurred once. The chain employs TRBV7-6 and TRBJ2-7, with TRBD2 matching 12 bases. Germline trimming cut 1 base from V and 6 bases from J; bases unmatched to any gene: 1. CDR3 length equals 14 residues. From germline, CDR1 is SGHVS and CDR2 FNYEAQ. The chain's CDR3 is CASSLGLAGAEQYF. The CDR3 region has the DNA TGTGCCAGCAGCTTAGGACTAGCGGGAGCCGAGCAGTACTTC.

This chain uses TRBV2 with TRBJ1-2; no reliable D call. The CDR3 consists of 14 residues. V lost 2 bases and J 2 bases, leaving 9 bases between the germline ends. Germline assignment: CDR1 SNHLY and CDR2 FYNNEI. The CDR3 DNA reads TGTGCCAGCAGTGAATCGTCCCAGAACTATGGCTACACCTTC. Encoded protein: CASSESSQNYGYTF. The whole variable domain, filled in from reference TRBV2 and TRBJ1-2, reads EPEVTQTPSHQVTQMGQEVILRCVPISNHLYFYWYRQILGQKVEFLVSFYNNEISEKSEIFDDQFSVERPDGSNFTLKIRSTKLEDSAMYFCASSESSQNYGYTFGSGTRLTVV.

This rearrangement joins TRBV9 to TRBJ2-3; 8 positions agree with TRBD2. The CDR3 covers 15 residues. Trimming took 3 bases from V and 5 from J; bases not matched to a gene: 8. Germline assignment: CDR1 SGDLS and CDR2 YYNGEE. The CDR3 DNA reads TGTGCCAGCAGCGGCGGGGGGAGTGGTAGAGATACGCAGTATTTT. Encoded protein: CASSGGGSGRDTQYF.

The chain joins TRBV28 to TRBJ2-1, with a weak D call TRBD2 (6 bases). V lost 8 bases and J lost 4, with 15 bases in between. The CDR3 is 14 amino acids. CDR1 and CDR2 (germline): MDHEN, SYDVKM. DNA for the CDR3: TGTGCCAGCCGGGACTTAACAAAATACAATGAGCAGTTCTTC. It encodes CASRDLTKYNEQFF.

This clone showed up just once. The CDR3: CASRRSSGTSGRDTQYF. CDR3 in DNA: TGTGCCAGCAGACGATCCTCCGGGACTAGCGGGAGGGATACGCAGTATTTT. The chain employs TRBV28 and TRBJ2-3; 15 positions match TRBD2. Germline V lookup: CDR1 MDHEN, CDR2 SYDVKM. Trimming cost V 6 bases and J 6 bases; bases outside gene matches: 10. This CDR3 contains 17 residues.

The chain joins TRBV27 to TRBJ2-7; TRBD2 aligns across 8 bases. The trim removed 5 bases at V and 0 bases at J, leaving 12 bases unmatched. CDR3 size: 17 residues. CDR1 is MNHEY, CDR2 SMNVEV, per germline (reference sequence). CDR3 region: CASSPRGSGASSYEQYF. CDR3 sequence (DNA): TGTGCCAGCAGTCCCCGGGGTAGCGGGGCGAGCTCCTACGAGCAGTACTTC.

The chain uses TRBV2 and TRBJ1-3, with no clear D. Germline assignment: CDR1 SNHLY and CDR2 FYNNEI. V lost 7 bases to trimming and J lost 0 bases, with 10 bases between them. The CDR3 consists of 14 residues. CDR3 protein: CASTQYTSGNTIYF. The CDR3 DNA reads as TGTGCCAGCACTCAATACACCTCTGGAAACACCATATATTTT.